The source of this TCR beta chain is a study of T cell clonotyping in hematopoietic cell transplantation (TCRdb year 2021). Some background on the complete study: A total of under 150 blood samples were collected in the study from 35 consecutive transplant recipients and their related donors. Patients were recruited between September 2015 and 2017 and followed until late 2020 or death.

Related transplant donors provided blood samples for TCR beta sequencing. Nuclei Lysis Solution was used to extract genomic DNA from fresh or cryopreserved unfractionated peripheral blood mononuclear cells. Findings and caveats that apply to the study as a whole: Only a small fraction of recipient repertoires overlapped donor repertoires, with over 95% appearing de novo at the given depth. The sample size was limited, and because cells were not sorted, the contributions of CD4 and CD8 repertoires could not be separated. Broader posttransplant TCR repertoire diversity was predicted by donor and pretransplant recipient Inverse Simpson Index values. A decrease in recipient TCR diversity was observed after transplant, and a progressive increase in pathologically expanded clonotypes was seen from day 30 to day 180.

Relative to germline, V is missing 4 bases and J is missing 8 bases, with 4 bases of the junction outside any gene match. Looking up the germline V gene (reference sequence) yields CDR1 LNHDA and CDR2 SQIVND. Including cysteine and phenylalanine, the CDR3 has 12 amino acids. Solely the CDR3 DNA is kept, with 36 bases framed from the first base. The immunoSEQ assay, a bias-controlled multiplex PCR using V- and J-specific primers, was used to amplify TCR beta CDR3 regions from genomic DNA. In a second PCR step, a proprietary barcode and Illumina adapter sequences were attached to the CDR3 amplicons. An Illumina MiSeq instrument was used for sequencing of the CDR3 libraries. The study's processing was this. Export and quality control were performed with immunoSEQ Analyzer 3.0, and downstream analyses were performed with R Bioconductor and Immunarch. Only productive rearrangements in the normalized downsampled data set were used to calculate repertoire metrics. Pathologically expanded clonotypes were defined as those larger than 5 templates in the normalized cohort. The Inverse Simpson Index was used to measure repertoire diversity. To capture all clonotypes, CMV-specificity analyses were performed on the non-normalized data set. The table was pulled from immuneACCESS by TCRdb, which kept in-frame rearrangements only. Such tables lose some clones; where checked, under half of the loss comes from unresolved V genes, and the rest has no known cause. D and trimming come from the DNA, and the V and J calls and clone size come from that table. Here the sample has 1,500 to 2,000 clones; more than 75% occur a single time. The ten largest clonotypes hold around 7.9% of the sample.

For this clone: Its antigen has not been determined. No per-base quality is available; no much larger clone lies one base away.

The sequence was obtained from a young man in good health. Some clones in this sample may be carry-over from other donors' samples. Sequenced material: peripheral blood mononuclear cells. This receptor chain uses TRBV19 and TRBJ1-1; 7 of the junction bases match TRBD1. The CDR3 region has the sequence CASSTGGREAFF. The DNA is TGTGCCAGTAGTACAGGGGGACGAGAAGCTTTCTTT.